The rows below give T cell receptor beta chains drawn from one sample of a study of Tregs in tolerant kidney transplant recipients. The assay was immunoSEQ multiplex PCR, and TCRdb's table has in-frame clones only and misses some. The sample lists about 18,000 clones; around four fifths were seen once. Material: Tregs from blood. The receptors were gathered from a human donor in good health. Both conserved end residues are part of each CDR3. A D gene is named only where the DNA matches it firmly. The size entry is marked missing in some rows and otherwise reads once, few, many or a size class.

TRBV7-9	.	TRBJ2-7	.	TGTGCCAGCAGCTCCCTCAGGGTTAGGCAGTACTTC	CASSSLRVRQYF
TRBV18	TRBD1	TRBJ1-6	few	TGTGCCAGCTCAGCACAGGGGGGCGATTCACCCCTCCACTTT	CASSAQGGDSPLHF
TRBV28	.	TRBJ1-2	.	TGTGCCAGCAGTCCATTAGACCCATTCAGGAGCTATGGCTACACCTTC	CASSPLDPFRSYGYTF
TRBV5-1	TRBD2	TRBJ2-1	.	TGCGCCAGCAGTAGCGAGGGACTAACAACGAGCTCCTACAATGAGCAGTTCTTC	CASSSEGLTTSSYNEQFF
TRBV7-8	TRBD2	TRBJ2-3	.	TGTGCCAGCAGTCGGGGGGGGCCCGCAGATACGCAGTATTTT	CASSRGGPADTQYF
TRBV19	TRBD1	TRBJ1-2	.	TGTGCCAGTAGTAACGTAGGGGGCAGGGGCTACACCTTC	CASSNVGGRGYTF
TRBV10-3	TRBD1	TRBJ2-3	.	TGTGCCATCAGGAGACAGGGGGCTACAGATACGCAGTATTTT	CAIRRQGATDTQYF
TRBV9	.	TRBJ2-1	.	TGTGCCAGCAGCGGATGGTCCCTCCGGTGGAATGAGCAGTTCTTC	CASSGWSLRWNEQFF
TRBV7-9	TRBD2	TRBJ2-2	.	TGTGCCAGCAGCTTGAACATCGGCGGGGGGGCCGTCGGGGAGCTGTTTTTT	CASSLNIGGGAVGELFF
TRBV28	.	TRBJ1-4	.	TGTGCCGGGAGAAGGGGCTGGGACGAAAAACTGTTTTTT	CAGRRGWDEKLFF
TRBV7-2	TRBD2	TRBJ2-5	.	TGTGCCTCGAACGTGGGGCTCGGGGAGGGGGAGACCCAGTACTTC	CASNVGLGEGETQYF
TRBV5-1	.	TRBJ2-3	.	TGCGCCAGCAGCTTGGGTGTGGCGCAGTATTTT	CASSLGVAQYF
TRBV29-1	.	TRBJ2-2	.	TGCAGCGTGCTAAAACAGCTGAACACCGGGGAGCTGTTTTTT	CSVLKQLNTGELFF
TRBV13	.	TRBJ1-1	.	TGTGCCAGCAGCTTTAGCGGGGCGTACACTGAAGCTTTCTTT	CASSFSGAYTEAFF
TRBV2	.	TRBJ2-7	.	TGTGCCAGCAGTGAGGTCGGGACACCATACGAGCAGTACTTC	CASSEVGTPYEQYF
TRBV6-1	TRBD1	TRBJ1-2	.	TGTGCCAGTGCCGGGACAGGTTACTATGGCTACACCTTC	CASAGTGYYGYTF
TRBV5-4	.	TRBJ2-7	.	TGTGCCAGCAGCTTGGAGATGGGCCCTTCCTACGAGCAGTACTTC	CASSLEMGPSYEQYF
TRBV5-6	.	TRBJ2-3	.	TGTGCCAGCAGCTTGGCGGGCAGGGGTGGAACAGATACGCAGTATTTT	CASSLAGRGGTDTQYF
TRBV7-2	TRBD2	TRBJ2-7	.	TGTGCCAGCAGGAGAGGAGCGGGGCCCTCCTACGAGCAGTACTTC	CASRRGAGPSYEQYF
TRBV10-3	TRBD1	TRBJ2-2	.	TGTGCCATCAGTGAAAGGCAGGGGGCCACCGGGGAGCTGTTTTTT	CAISERQGATGELFF
TRBV5-5	.	TRBJ2-1	.	TGTGCCAGCAGCTTGGAGGTGGGAGCGCTTTACAATGAGCAGTTCTTC	CASSLEVGALYNEQFF
TRBV2	.	TRBJ2-7	.	TGTGCCAGCAGTGAAGGAGGGGTGTGGGAGCAGTACTTC	CASSEGGVWEQYF
TRBV5-1	.	TRBJ1-2	.	TGCGCCAGCAGCTTGTCAGGGGCTGGCTACACCTTC	CASSLSGAGYTF
TRBV7-2	.	TRBJ2-3	.	TGTGCCAGCAGCTTTGTAGGCACAGATACGCAGTATTTT	CASSFVGTDTQYF
TRBV5-1	.	TRBJ2-5	.	TGCGCCAGCAGCGCGCTAGGAGAGACCCAGTACTTC	CASSALGETQYF
TRBV21-1	.	TRBJ1-1	once	TGTGCCAGCAGCACATGTGTAGACACAATTCGCACTGAAGCTTTCTTT	CASSTCVDTIRTEAFF
TRBV30	.	TRBJ2-2	once	TGTGCCTGGAGTGGGACTCTAGCCACCGGGGAGCTGTTTTTT	CAWSGTLATGELFF
TRBV7-7	TRBD2	TRBJ2-2	.	TGTGCCAGCAAGAGCGGGGCGAGGACCGGGGAGCTGTTTTTT	CASKSGARTGELFF
TRBV27	.	TRBJ1-5	once	TGTGCCAGCAGTTTCTCCCAGCCTAGCAATCAGCCCCAGCATTTT	CASSFSQPSNQPQHF
TRBV7-2	.	TRBJ2-5	.	TGTGCCAGCAGCACACAGGTGGGGCCGGAGACCCAGTACTTC	CASSTQVGPETQYF
TRBV7-9	.	TRBJ2-7	.	TGTGCCAGCAGCTCCATTTTCGGGTCTCAAACGCACGAGCAGTACTTC	CASSSIFGSQTHEQYF